The entry below gives a single T cell receptor beta chain sequence along with its context. The CDR3 has 13 residues. V was pared by 8 bases and J by 6 bases, with 14 bases between. Germline V gene lookup returns CDR1 MNHEY and CDR2 SMNVEV (reference sequence). This entry comes from a study of early T cells in non-severe SARS-CoV-2 infection. MiXCR, applied by TCRdb to the 5' RACE reads, yields one record per CDR3 protein. The data show over 95,000 distinct CDR3 sequences, 15% to 20% seen once. The sequence was collected from an adult who was a healthcare worker with PCR-confirmed SARS-CoV-2 infection or an uninfected control (not recorded which). The sample consisted of whole blood. V usage is TRBV27 and J usage is TRBJ2-1; D is unresolved. The CDR3 loop is CASVRQRSNEQFF. In DNA form, the CDR3 reads TGTGCCAGCGTGCGGCAACGATCCAATGAGCAGTTCTTC.